This T cell receptor (beta chain) emerged from a study of T cells in Graves' hyperthyroidism and ophthalmopathy. With V trimmed by 5 bases and J by 6 bases, 9 bases remained unmatched. The CDR3 is 15 residues long. The V gene's germline CDR1 is DFQATT and CDR2 SNEGSKA (reference sequence). The TCR beta CDR3 regions underwent amplification using RNA transcripts as the source. HTBI primers were used for first-round RT-PCR of the TCR CDR3. Using its own MiXCR run on the multiplex PCR reads, TCRdb lists one record per CDR3 protein. There are some 370,000 distinct CDR3 sequences in the sample; 15% to 20% occur only once, and around a third lies in the top ten.

This clonotype originated in a woman between 25 and 40 years old with Graves' hyperthyroidism that later progressed to Graves' ophthalmopathy. The chain is built from TRBV20-1 and TRBJ2-5; the match to TRBD2 covers 13 bases. The sample taken for sequencing was blood. CDR3 DNA: TGCAGTGCTCAGAGGGGACTAGCGGGGAAGAAGACCCAGTACTTC. It codes for CSAQRGLAGKKTQYF.